This T cell receptor beta chain was sequenced for a study of T cell changes during pregnancy in multiple sclerosis. Repertoires were generated with immunoSEQ multiplex PCR, while TCRdb's copy carries only in-frame clones and drops some. Of about 21,000 clones detected, roughly 90% appear once; the ten largest clones hold around 7%. This CDR3 is built from 15 residues. V shed 4 bases and J shed 2 bases, with 14 bases lying between them. Germline V gene data show CDR1 as SGHRS and CDR2 as YFSETQ. The sequence was collected from a female donor in good health, enrolled as a control in a pregnancy study. The source material was CD8+ T cells from peripheral blood mononuclear cells, sampled in the third trimester of pregnancy. J is TRBJ2-3 and V is TRBV5-1; perhaps TRBD2 as D (5 bases). The CDR3 reads CASSRLKLPTDTQYF. CDR3 sequence (DNA): TGCGCCAGCAGCCGACTAAAGTTGCCCACAGATACGCAGTATTTT.